The rows below give T cell receptor beta chains drawn from one sample of a study of shared clonotypes between healthy human individuals. Profiling relied on immunoSEQ multiplex PCR, and the TCRdb table lists in-frame clones only, not all of them. The sample consists of some 500,000 clones, roughly three quarters of them appearing once. Material for sequencing was PBMCs. These receptors all come from a woman aged 40 to 50 in good health. Some clones in this sample may be carry-over from other donors' samples. The CDR3 runs from the conserved cysteine through the conserved F or W. The order of the fields is J gene, D gene, clone size, V gene, CDR3 protein, CDR3 DNA. The D gene is left open where the match is weak. Only some rows state a clone size, as once, few, many or a class for expanded clones.

j_call: TRBJ2-1; d_call: -; clone_size: -; v_call: TRBV13; cdr3_aa: CASSLLRLPYNEQFF; cdr3_nt: TGTGCCAGCAGCTTATTGCGGCTACCATACAATGAGCAGTTCTTC
j_call: TRBJ1-2; d_call: TRBD1; clone_size: -; v_call: TRBV6-5; cdr3_aa: CASSYRTGRGYGYTF; cdr3_nt: TGTGCCAGCAGTTACCGGACAGGGAGAGGCTATGGCTACACCTTC
j_call: TRBJ2-7; d_call: TRBD2; clone_size: once; v_call: TRBV18; cdr3_aa: CASSPPGRSSYEQYF; cdr3_nt: TGTGCCAGCTCACCACCCGGGAGGTCCTCCTACGAGCAGTACTTC
j_call: TRBJ1-1; d_call: -; clone_size: many; v_call: TRBV6-1; cdr3_aa: CASTDTGRPGGGTFF; cdr3_nt: TGTGCCAGCACTGACACTGGGCGCCCCGGAGGTGGAACTTTCTTT
j_call: TRBJ2-3; d_call: TRBD2; clone_size: -; v_call: TRBV5-1; cdr3_aa: CASSPGLARTDTQYF; cdr3_nt: TGCGCCAGCAGCCCCGGACTAGCGCGCACAGATACGCAGTATTTT
j_call: TRBJ2-6; d_call: TRBD1; clone_size: -; v_call: TRBV6-1; cdr3_aa: CASGTGSSGANVLTF; cdr3_nt: TGTGCCAGCGGGACAGGTAGCTCTGGGGCCAACGTCCTGACTTTC
j_call: TRBJ1-6; d_call: -; clone_size: -; v_call: TRBV30; cdr3_aa: CAWSVLQGNSPLHF; cdr3_nt: TGTGCCTGGAGTGTATTACAGGGTAATTCACCCCTCCACTTT
j_call: TRBJ2-3; d_call: TRBD1; clone_size: -; v_call: TRBV4-3; cdr3_aa: CASSPGQYTDTQYF; cdr3_nt: TGCGCCAGCAGCCCGGGACAGTACACAGATACGCAGTATTTT
j_call: TRBJ2-7; d_call: -; clone_size: many; v_call: TRBV5-5; cdr3_aa: CASSLVGRSYEQYF; cdr3_nt: TGTGCCAGCAGCTTGGTCGGACGGTCCTACGAGCAGTACTTC
j_call: TRBJ2-7; d_call: TRBD1; clone_size: once; v_call: TRBV7-2; cdr3_aa: CASSPRQGTYEQYF; cdr3_nt: TGTGCCAGCAGCCCCAGACAGGGAACCTACGAGCAGTACTTC
j_call: TRBJ1-1; d_call: TRBD1; clone_size: once; v_call: TRBV18; cdr3_aa: CASSPGTGFNTEAFF; cdr3_nt: TGTGCCAGCTCACCCGGGACAGGGTTTAACACTGAAGCTTTCTTT
j_call: TRBJ1-2; d_call: -; clone_size: -; v_call: TRBV28; cdr3_aa: CASSRQNYGYTF; cdr3_nt: TGTGCCAGCAGTCGACAGAACTATGGCTACACCTTC
j_call: TRBJ1-2; d_call: -; clone_size: -; v_call: TRBV6-5; cdr3_aa: CASSPGTAHGYTF; cdr3_nt: TGTGCCAGCAGCCCCGGGACCGCCCATGGCTACACCTTC
j_call: TRBJ2-1; d_call: -; clone_size: -; v_call: TRBV15; cdr3_aa: CATTSGVRDDEQFF; cdr3_nt: TGTGCCACCACTTCGGGCGTGAGGGACGATGAGCAGTTCTTC
j_call: TRBJ2-2; d_call: -; clone_size: -; v_call: TRBV27; cdr3_aa: CASSFRQSLTGELFF; cdr3_nt: TGTGCCAGCAGTTTCCGGCAGTCACTCACCGGGGAGCTGTTTTTT
j_call: TRBJ2-7; d_call: -; clone_size: many; v_call: TRBV5-5; cdr3_aa: CASRGQSSYEQYF; cdr3_nt: TGTGCCAGCAGAGGACAGAGCTCCTACGAGCAGTACTTC
j_call: TRBJ1-2; d_call: TRBD1; clone_size: -; v_call: TRBV6-6; cdr3_aa: CATISTGQRDGYTF; cdr3_nt: TGTGCCACCATTTCGACAGGGCAGCGAGATGGCTACACCTTC
j_call: TRBJ2-5; d_call: -; clone_size: -; v_call: TRBV2; cdr3_aa: CASNEGQETQYF; cdr3_nt: TGTGCCAGCAATGAGGGCCAAGAGACCCAGTACTTC